This T cell receptor (beta chain) is drawn from a study of cytomegalovirus exposure and HLA in healthy donors. In the case of this clone: Its antigen remains unknown.

Germline assignment: CDR1 SNHLY and CDR2 FYNNEI. The CDR3 has 15 amino acids. V dropped 6 bases and J dropped 0; count of bases not matched to a gene: 6. The method was immunoSEQ multiplex PCR; TCRdb's version includes in-frame clones alone and lacks a portion of them. The data contain under 100,000 clones, roughly 97% of them singletons. Study-wide findings and caveats: A list of approximately 160 TCR beta chains associated with cytomegalovirus was given. CMV antigen specificity was confirmed in vitro for a few CMV-associated chains. According to a subsequent analysis, TCR clusters identified in the first cohort showed a tendency to co-occur across the approximately 130 validation repertoires.

The donors were part of the roughly 120-subject validation cohort, which stood apart from the 666-subject first cohort. The chain has TRBV2 and TRBJ2-3; TRBD2 agrees at 7 bases. The sample comprised PBMCs. This receptor was taken from a man aged 18 to 30 in good health and CMV-seronegative. The CDR3 reads CASRAGSSSTDTQYF. CDR3 DNA: TGTGCCAGCAGAGCGGGAAGCTCTAGCACAGATACGCAGTATTTT.